This T cell receptor beta chain was sequenced in a study of T cell responses to AZD1222 COVID-19 vaccine. To note about this clone: The antigen remains unidentified.

Repertoires were generated with immunoSEQ multiplex PCR, while TCRdb's copy carries only in-frame clones and drops some. The table records 100,000 to 120,000 clones, 75% to 90% of them present only once. The CDR3 has 11 residues. Trimming took off 6 bases at V and 11 bases at J, with 10 bases between the two ends. Study-wide points: The study identified only five or six AZD1222 recipients as seropositive at baseline.

The chain carries TRBV12-3 or TRBV12-4 and TRBJ2-2; TRBD2 is a possible D gene (5 bases). The sequenced sample was peripheral blood, obtained 28 days after the second AZD1222 dose. The source of this sequence is an adult who received the AZD1222 COVID-19 vaccine. The CDR3 DNA is TGTGCCAGCAGGGGGAGAGAAGAGCTGTTTTTT. This gives the protein CASRGREELFF.